This passage covers 26 T cell receptor beta chains from one sample sequenced in a study of blood T cell repertoires in COVID-19. Profiling relied on immunoSEQ multiplex PCR, and the TCRdb table lists in-frame clones only, not all of them. The sample yields about 440,000 clones, around 91% seen once. The specimen sequenced was PBMCs or T cells enriched from blood (not recorded which). These receptors all stem from a man aged 18 to 30 who had recovered from COVID-19.

CDR3 nucleotide sequence: TGTGCCAGCAGTTCACTAGCGGGAGGTGGCTCCTACAATGAGCAGTTCTTC. This translates into CASSSLAGGGSYNEQFF. This chain uses TRBV28 with TRBJ2-1, with TRBD2 matching over 12 bases. V was clipped by 4 bases and J by 0 bases; unmatched bases: 4. CDR1 MDHEN and CDR2 SYDVKM come from the germline V gene. The CDR3 runs 17 residues. Drawing the rest from reference TRBV28 and TRBJ2-1, the complete variable domain is DVKVTQSSRYLVKRTGEKVFLECVQDMDHENMFWYRQDPGLGLRLIYFSYDVKMKEKGDIPEGYSVSREKKERFSLILESASTNQTSMYLCASSSLAGGGSYNEQFFGPGTRLTVL.

This clone showed up just once. This chain uses TRBV27 with TRBJ1-1; D is unclear. The CDR3 loop spans 14 amino acids. With 5 bases removed from V and 1 base from J, the gap between germline ends came to 11 bases. Germline values: CDR1 MNHEY, CDR2 SMNVEV (reference sequence). The CDR3 nucleotides are TGTGCCAGCAGTCCCCTCGCCGGGAACACTGAAGCTTTCTTT. Amino acid sequence: CASSPLAGNTEAFF.

The chain couples TRBV7-2 to TRBJ1-5; the D is unclear. Germline assignment: CDR1 SGHTA and CDR2 FQGNSA. Trimming took 1 base from V and 7 from J, leaving 14 bases between them. CDR3 length: 15 amino acids. CDR3 in amino acids: CASSLGGRGEQPQHF. The CDR3 DNA reads as TGTGCCAGCAGCTTAGGAGGCCGGGGAGAGCAGCCCCAGCATTTT.

This chain joins TRBV7-9 and TRBJ2-1; the D gene is possibly TRBD1 (5 bases). This CDR3 region has 15 residues. Per the germline V gene, CDR1 is SEHNR and CDR2 is FQNEAQ (reference sequence). Between the trimmed V and J ends, which lost 4 bases and 6 bases, there was a span of 16 bases. The CDR3: CASSYPLDTANEQFF. CDR3 in DNA: TGTGCCAGCAGCTATCCCCTGGACACGGCCAATGAGCAGTTCTTC.

The rearrangement joins TRBV19 to TRBJ2-6, with D possibly being TRBD1 (6 bases). Per germline, CDR1 LNHDA and CDR2 SQIVND (reference sequence). CDR3 length: 15 amino acids. V lost 7 bases, J lost 1 base, and 11 bases lay in between. CDR3: CASTWTASGANVLTF. The CDR3 DNA is TGTGCCAGTACGTGGACAGCTTCTGGGGCCAACGTCCTGACTTTC. The full variable domain, completed using reference TRBV19 and TRBJ2-6, is DGGITQSPKYLFRKEGQNVTLSCEQNLNHDAMYWYRQDPGQGLRLIYYSQIVNDFQKGDIAEGYSVSREKKESFPLTVTSAQKNPTAFYLCASTWTASGANVLTFGAGSRLTVL.

The genes are TRBV19 and TRBJ2-5, with 8 nucleotides matching TRBD1. Looked up from germline, CDR1 is LNHDA and CDR2 is SQIVND (reference sequence). The CDR3 consists of 14 residues. The junction had 8 bases not matched to a gene; V was cut back by 6 bases and J by 5 bases. In nucleotides, the CDR3 is TGTGCCAGTAGCGAAAGTTACAGGGGGGAGACCCAGTACTTC. It encodes CASSESYRGETQYF.

The rearrangement uses TRBV11-3 and TRBJ2-2; TRBD1 might be the D (5 bases). Trimming took 1 base from V and 5 from J, leaving 8 bases between them. Germline V CDR1 and CDR2: SGHNT, YENEEA. The CDR3 totals 14 residues. The CDR3 DNA reads as TGTGCCAGCAGCTTAGCGCAGGGTACCGGGGAGCTGTTTTTT. Its translation: CASSLAQGTGELFF.

The sample holds one count of this clone. The genes are TRBV4-1 and TRBJ2-7; D is possibly TRBD2 (6 bases). The V gene's germline CDR1 is MGHRA and CDR2 YSYEKL. Trimming stripped 0 bases from V and 3 bases from J, with 12 bases between. The CDR3 spans 15 residues. The CDR3 coding sequence is TGCGCCAGCAGCCAAGATCAGGGACTGTACTACGAGCAGTACTTC. It translates to CASSQDQGLYYEQYF.

V and J are TRBV21-1 and TRBJ1-1. TRBV21-1 counts as a pseudogene. CDR3 size: 15 residues. CDR3 nucleotide sequence: TGTGCCAGCAGCAAAGGAGGCCTAGGGAACACTGAAGCTTTCTTT. It codes for CASSKGGLGNTEAFF.

The V and J genes are TRBV27 and TRBJ2-7; TRBD1 matches 7 bases. This CDR3 region has 14 residues. Germline V gives CDR1 MNHEY, CDR2 SMNVEV (reference sequence). Losses at the gene ends were 5 bases for V and 6 bases for J; bases not matched to a gene: 10. The CDR3 here is CASSRQGSLGEQYF. For the CDR3, the DNA is TGTGCCAGCAGTCGACAGGGAAGTTTGGGCGAGCAGTACTTC.

J is TRBJ2-7 and V is TRBV28; TRBD2 agrees at 10 bases. The CDR3 has 14 residues. In germline, CDR1 is MDHEN, CDR2 SYDVKM. Trimming removed 5 bases from V and 6 bases from J; junction bases left unmatched: 7. As DNA, the CDR3 is TGTGCCAGCAGTGCCCTAGCGGGAGAGGGCGAGCAGTACTTC. This sequence encodes CASSALAGEGEQYF.

The chain couples TRBV3-1 (or the pseudogene TRBV3-2) to TRBJ1-2; no reliable D call. This CDR3 spans 12 amino acids. CDR1 and CDR2 from the germline V gene are LGHDT and YNNKEL (reference sequence). The V gene lost 3 bases and the J gene lost 8 bases, with 10 bases spanning the gap. The CDR3 spells CASSQRESGYTF. The CDR3 region has the DNA TGTGCCAGCAGCCAGCGAGAGAGCGGCTACACCTTC.

In this sample, this clone turned up once. This chain joins TRBV5-1 and TRBJ1-2; D is possibly TRBD1 (6 bases). The CDR3 has 15 amino acids. Trimming pared 0 bases from V and 6 bases from J, leaving 15 bases between. Germline CDR1 reads SGHRS; CDR2 reads YFSETQ. The CDR3 reads CASSLVSGQRDGYTF. The CDR3 DNA sequence: TGCGCCAGCAGCTTGGTCTCAGGACAGCGAGATGGCTACACCTTC.

This chain joins TRBV10-3 and TRBJ2-7, with TRBD1 matching over 7 bases. Germline CDR1 ENHRY, CDR2 SYGVKD. V was pared by 8 bases and J by 3 bases, with 7 bases of the junction left unmatched. The CDR3 is made up of 13 amino acids. Written as DNA, the CDR3 is TGTGCCATCGGACCCGACAGGGTCTACGAGCAGTACTTC. It translates to CAIGPDRVYEQYF.

The V gene is TRBV10-3, the J gene TRBJ1-2, with 9 bases fitting TRBD1. CDR1 and CDR2 from the germline V gene are ENHRY and SYGVKD. Trimming cost V 2 bases and J 8 bases; bases outside gene matches: 6. The CDR3 has 14 amino acids. The CDR3 here is CAISELQGAGGYTF. Written as DNA, the CDR3 is TGTGCCATCAGTGAGCTACAGGGGGCGGGAGGCTACACCTTC.

The sample holds one count of this clone. This rearrangement joins TRBV19 to TRBJ1-5; D remains ambiguous. Germline lookup yields CDR1 LNHDA and CDR2 SQIVND (reference sequence). Trimming shortened V by 3 bases and J by 3 bases, and 18 bases separated the two germline ends. The CDR3 runs to 17 residues. DNA of the CDR3: TGTGCCAGTAGTATCCCGTTAAAAGAGAGCTACAATCAGCCCCAGCATTTT. This gives the protein CASSIPLKESYNQPQHF.

This chain uses TRBV5-8 with TRBJ1-2; D unresolved. Trimming took off 0 bases at V and 0 bases at J, with 15 bases between the two ends. The germline CDR1 and CDR2 sequences are SGHTS and YDEGEE. The CDR3 is 17 amino acids. DNA for the CDR3: TGTGCCAGCAGCTTGGTGGCGGTGTCAGCGACTAACTATGGCTACACCTTC. This encodes CASSLVAVSATNYGYTF.

This rearrangement joins TRBV2 to TRBJ1-2; D unclear. This CDR3 is 15 amino acids long. Germline V CDR1 and CDR2: SNHLY, FYNNEI. Trimming removed 4 bases at V and 0 bases at J, with 12 bases between. The CDR3 loop reads CASSGERVPNYGYTF. The CDR3 DNA is TGTGCCAGCAGTGGCGAGCGTGTGCCTAACTATGGCTACACCTTC.

This chain uses TRBV7-3 with TRBJ1-1; D uncertain. This CDR3 is 14 amino acids long. Germline V gene data show CDR1 as SGHTA and CDR2 as FQGTGA. V was clipped by 1 base and J by 4 bases, with 10 bases between them. The CDR3 nucleotides are TGTGCCAGCAGCTTAAACGGTGCGAGCACTGAAGCTTTCTTT. Amino acid sequence: CASSLNGASTEAFF. Variable domain in full (rest from reference TRBV7-3 and TRBJ1-1): GAGVSQTPSNKVTEKGKYVELRCDPISGHTALYWYRQSLGQGPEFLIYFQGTGAADDSGLPNDRFFAVRPEGSVSTLKIQRTERGDSAVYLCASSLNGASTEAFFGQGTRLTVV.

The chain is built from TRBV6-5 and TRBJ2-7; 7 bases are a match to TRBD1. Trimming at V came to 5 bases and at J to 0 bases, leaving 4 bases not matched to a gene. Per germline, CDR1 MNHEY and CDR2 SVGAGI. The CDR3 spans 14 residues. CDR3 coding DNA: TGTGCCAGCAGTCGGGGACAGCTCTCCTACGAGCAGTACTTC. Its protein product is CASSRGQLSYEQYF.

The rearrangement uses TRBV30 and TRBJ1-1; D is possibly TRBD1 (6 bases). This CDR3 is built from 15 residues. V dropped 0 bases and J dropped 0 bases, with 11 bases sitting between them. Germline assignment: CDR1 GTSNPN and CDR2 SVGIG (reference sequence). CDR3 in DNA: TGTGCCTGGAGTGTACAGGGAAGCATGAACACTGAAGCTTTCTTT. The encoded protein is CAWSVQGSMNTEAFF. The full variable domain, rest sourced from reference TRBV30 and TRBJ1-1, is SQTIHQWPATLVQPVGSPLSLECTVEGTSNPNLYWYRQAAGRGLQLLFYSVGIGQISSEVPQNLSASRPQDRQFILSSKKLLLSDSGFYLCAWSVQGSMNTEAFFGQGTRLTVV.

The CDR3 bases are TGCGCCAGCAGCTTGGCCCAGCTCCCTACTAACAATGAGCAGTTCTTC. Translating it yields CASSLAQLPTNNEQFF. This rearrangement joins TRBV5-1 to TRBJ2-1; D is unclear. Per germline, CDR1 SGHRS and CDR2 YFSETQ. The CDR3 length is 16 residues. V was cut by 0 bases and J by 5 bases, with 15 bases left in between. Full variable domain (missing parts from reference TRBV5-1 and TRBJ2-1): KAGVTQTPRYLIKTRGQQVTLSCSPISGHRSVSWYQQTPGQGLQFLFEYFSETQRNKGNFPGRFSGRQFSNSRSEMNVSTLELGDSALYLCASSLAQLPTNNEQFFGPGTRLTVL.

The V and J genes are TRBV5-1 and TRBJ2-3; 8 nucleotides agree with TRBD2. This CDR3 spans 15 amino acids. V shed 2 bases, J shed 4 bases, and the junction held 6 bases outside the gene matches. The germline V gene has CDR1 SGHRS and CDR2 YFSETQ. The CDR3 here is CASSLSGGKADTQYF. As DNA, the CDR3 is TGCGCCAGCAGCTTATCGGGAGGGAAGGCAGATACGCAGTATTTT.

The rearrangement links TRBV6-2 or TRBV6-3 to TRBJ2-7; TRBD2 agrees at 7 bases. Per the germline V gene, CDR1 is MNHEY and CDR2 is SVGEGT. Trimming at V came to 6 bases and at J to 0 bases, leaving 5 bases not matched to a gene. The CDR3 contains 14 residues. CDR3 protein: CASSRDYSSYEQYF. CDR3 coding DNA: TGTGCCAGCAGCCGGGACTACAGCTCCTACGAGCAGTACTTC.

The genes are TRBV5-8 and TRBJ1-1, with a possible D match to TRBD1 (5 bases). The CDR3 contains 15 residues. V was cut by 0 bases and J by 4 bases, with 13 bases left in between. Germline V gene sequence: CDR1 SGHTS, CDR2 YDEGEE. The CDR3: CASSLVVTGSTEAFF. The CDR3 DNA reads TGTGCCAGCAGCTTGGTTGTTACAGGCTCCACTGAAGCTTTCTTT.

This chain links TRBV7-9 with TRBJ2-7; TRBD2 is a possible D gene (5 bases). Trimming took 5 bases from V and 0 from J, leaving 11 bases between them. The CDR3 contains 14 residues. Per the germline V gene, CDR1 is SEHNR and CDR2 is FQNEAQ (reference sequence). The CDR3 nucleotides are TGTGCCAGCAGCCCGGGATATAGCTCCTACGAGCAGTACTTC. This codes for CASSPGYSSYEQYF.